Sequencing of this T cell receptor (beta chain) was carried out in a study of cytomegalovirus exposure and HLA in healthy donors. Regarding the study as a whole: Analysis performed later showed TCR beta chains linked to HLA being more clonally expanded than equally common others. Rare TCR sequences predominated, though certain public TCRs were found in many donors.

Germline-derived CDR1 and CDR2 are SGHNT and YYREEE (reference sequence). V gave up 2 bases and J gave up 4 bases, with 10 bases separating them. The CDR3 is 14 amino acids. Remarks on this clone: Its antigen is still unknown.

It was with 60 Vbeta and 13 Jbeta primers that the PCR ran. In the source study's methods: There were around 77 million unique TCR beta chains by a later count, and approximately 11 million of them were shared. Here immunoSEQ multiplex PCR was the method, and the copy in TCRdb shows in-frame clones only, minus some. Clonal size and the V and J genes are those of that table, whereas D and trimming came from the DNA. The sample records about 100,000 clones, 79% being singletons. The specimen was PBMCs. This sequence was found in a female donor in good health and CMV-seropositive. This rearrangement joins TRBV5-4 to TRBJ2-1, with D tentatively TRBD2 (5 bases). CDR3 bases: TGTGCCAGCAGCTTATTGGGAGAATACAATGAGCAGTTCTTC. It encodes CASSLLGEYNEQFF. The full variable domain, completed using reference TRBV5-4 and TRBJ2-1, is ETGVTQSPTHLIKTRGQQVTLRCSSQSGHNTVSWYQQALGQGPQFIFQYYREEENGRGNFPPRFSGLQFPNYSSELNVNALELDDSALYLCASSLLGEYNEQFFGPGTRLTVL.